This T cell receptor (beta chain) was recovered during a study of Graves' ophthalmopathy and Graves' hyperthyroidism. The TCR beta CDR3 regions underwent amplification from RNA transcripts. HTBI-primed RT-PCR formed the first round, and a multiplex PCR formed the second. Using its own MiXCR run on the multiplex PCR reads, TCRdb lists one record per CDR3 protein. The top ten clones hold roughly 3% of a sample with around 400,000 distinct CDR3 sequences, approximately 21% of them seen once. Overall study findings and caveats: Ophthalmopathy progression cases were predicted by the model with 55% to 71% sensitivity and 72% to 80% specificity.

Stable hyperthyroid donors showed no ophthalmopathy during 18 months follow-up. The hyperthyroidism patients had a new diagnosis of under 2 months' duration and were aged 18 to 65. As diagnostic evidence, clinical symptoms, serum thyroxine, TRAb, thyroid ultrasound and orbital computed tomography were relied upon. On this clonotype itself: What it recognizes is unknown. The junction departs from germline at one end; a sequencing error may be responsible.

This clonotype originated in a woman aged 18-29 years with stable Graves' hyperthyroidism. The sequenced material came from peripheral blood.

The CDR3 region is CASGQAGGASYEQYF. Here the CDR3 DNA reads TGCGCCAGCGGCCAAGCGGGGGGAGCTTCCTACGAGCAGTACTTC. V usage is TRBV4-1 and J usage is TRBJ2-7, with 9 bases fitting TRBD2. The CDR3 is made up of 15 amino acids. Per germline, CDR1 MGHRA and CDR2 YSYEKL.